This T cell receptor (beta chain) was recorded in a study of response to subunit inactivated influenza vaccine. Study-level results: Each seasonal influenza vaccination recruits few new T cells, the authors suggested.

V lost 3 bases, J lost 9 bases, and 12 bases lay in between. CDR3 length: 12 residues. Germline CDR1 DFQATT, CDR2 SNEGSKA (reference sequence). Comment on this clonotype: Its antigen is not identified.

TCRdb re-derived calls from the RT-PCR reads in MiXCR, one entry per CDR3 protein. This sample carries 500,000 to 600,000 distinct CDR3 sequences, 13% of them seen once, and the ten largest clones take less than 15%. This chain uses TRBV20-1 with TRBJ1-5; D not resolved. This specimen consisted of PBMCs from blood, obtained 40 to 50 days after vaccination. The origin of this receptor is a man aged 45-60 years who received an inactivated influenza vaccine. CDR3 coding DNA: TGCAGTGCTAGGGAGGCGTCGGGGCCCCAGCATTTT. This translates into CSAREASGPQHF.